This T cell receptor (beta chain) is from a study of kidney transplant recipient with SARS-CoV-2 infection. TCRdb independently ran MiXCR on the reads; one entry per CDR3 protein. The table has roughly 250,000 distinct CDR3 sequences, more than 25% seen once; the top ten hold less than 8.5%. The sample holds many counts of this clonotype. Trimming stripped 5 bases from V and 5 bases from J, with 24 bases between. Germline CDR1 LGHDT, CDR2 YNNKEL (reference sequence). The CDR3 covers 17 residues. The source was a blood sample, collected at baseline and on roughly day 110 from a kidney transplant recipient. This sequence originates from a male patient aged 25-45 years who had COVID-19 and was a kidney transplant recipient. The graft donor may have contributed some T cells. The chain is built from TRBV3-1 and TRBJ2-5; possible D gene TRBD2, 5 bases. The CDR3 coding sequence is TGTGCCAGCAGCGACTATGCTCCCATTTCTTTCTCTGAGACCCAGTACTTC. Translation gives CASSDYAPISFSETQYF.